The 22 T cell receptor beta chains given below trace back to one sample, sequenced in a study of blood T cell repertoires in COVID-19. Clones were read by immunoSEQ multiplex PCR, and TCRdb kept only the in-frame ones, dropping some. Of 200,000 to 250,000 clones listed, 75% to 90% are singletons. Sequencing was carried out using PBMCs or T cells enriched from blood (not recorded which). The source of these receptors is a woman between 18 and 30 years old in a cohort exposed to, infected with or recovered from COVID-19 (not recorded which).

V and J are TRBV2 and TRBJ1-5, with D unclear. CDR1 and CDR2 from the germline V gene are SNHLY and FYNNEI. V lost 3 bases to trimming and J lost 8 bases, with 8 bases between them. The CDR3 loop spans 12 amino acids. CDR3 loop: CASSEAGKPQHF. In DNA form, the CDR3 reads TGTGCCAGCAGTGAGGCGGGAAAGCCCCAGCATTTT.

This clone was detected a few times. The chain recombines TRBV6-2 or TRBV6-3 with TRBJ2-7, with a tentative D call TRBD2 (5 bases). The CDR3 sequence is 18 residues long. Trimming cost V 2 bases and J 0 bases, with 20 bases left between them. Germline V gene lookup returns CDR1 MNHEY and CDR2 SVGEGT. The CDR3 loop reads CASSYPTPGSRFSYEQYF. DNA of the CDR3: TGTGCCAGCAGTTACCCCACTCCGGGAAGTCGATTCTCCTACGAGCAGTACTTC.

This CDR3 reads CASSPHPRRAKGNEKLFF. CDR3 in DNA: TGTGCCAGCAGTCCGCACCCGAGGAGGGCCAAGGGTAATGAAAAACTGTTTTTT. This chain links TRBV28 with TRBJ1-4; D call uncertain. V lost 5 bases to trimming and J lost 4 bases, with 23 bases between them. The CDR3 contains 18 residues. From germline, CDR1 is MDHEN and CDR2 SYDVKM. Full variable domain (remainder filled in from reference TRBV28 and TRBJ1-4): DVKVTQSSRYLVKRTGEKVFLECVQDMDHENMFWYRQDPGLGLRLIYFSYDVKMKEKGDIPEGYSVSREKKERFSLILESASTNQTSMYLCASSPHPRRAKGNEKLFFGSGTQLSVL.

The chain is built from TRBV24-1 and TRBJ2-3, with D possibly TRBD2 on 5 matching bases. There are 14 residues in the CDR3. Germline values: CDR1 KGHDR, CDR2 SFDVKD. Trimming cost V 4 bases and J 0 bases, with 7 bases left between them. The CDR3 spells CATSEGGSTDTQYF. The CDR3 coding sequence is TGTGCCACCAGTGAAGGCGGGAGCACAGATACGCAGTATTTT.

The J gene is TRBJ1-2, the V gene TRBV2; 7 nucleotides line up with TRBD1. Germline V gene lookup returns CDR1 SNHLY and CDR2 FYNNEI. J lost 7 bases, V lost 10 bases, and 12 bases had no gene match. The CDR3 contains 13 residues. The chain's CDR3 is CATNRGATSGYTF. CDR3 sequence (DNA): TGTGCCACCAACAGGGGTGCGACGAGTGGCTACACCTTC.

The chain uses TRBV14 and TRBJ2-2; D perhaps matches TRBD1 (5 bases). Trimming stripped 1 base from V and 3 bases from J, with 12 bases between. Germline values: CDR1 SGHDN, CDR2 FVKESK. This CDR3 spans 16 amino acids. CDR3 nucleotide sequence: TGTGCCAGCAGCCAAGCTGGGCAGGGATACACCGGGGAGCTGTTTTTT. It is translated as CASSQAGQGYTGELFF. The whole variable domain, filled in from reference TRBV14 and TRBJ2-2, reads EAGVTQFPSHSVIEKGQTVTLRCDPISGHDNLYWYRRVMGKEIKFLLHFVKESKQDESGMPNNRFLAERTGGTYSTLKVQPAELEDSGVYFCASSQAGQGYTGELFFGEGSRLTVL.

The genes are TRBV3-1 (or the pseudogene TRBV3-2) and TRBJ2-1; the D gene is possibly TRBD2 (5 bases). The germline gives CDR1 LGHDT, CDR2 YNNKEL (reference sequence). The CDR3 length is 16 residues. Trimming removed 1 base at V and 0 bases at J, with 10 bases between. In DNA form, the CDR3 reads TGTGCCAGCAGCCAAGGAACTGGGAGCTCCTACAATGAGCAGTTCTTC. Translation gives CASSQGTGSSYNEQFF.

The CDR3 is CASSLWGTSGSYNEQFF. CDR3 DNA: TGCGCCAGCAGCTTGTGGGGGACTAGCGGGAGTTACAATGAGCAGTTCTTC. The chain employs TRBV5-1 and TRBJ2-1, with 14 bases that match TRBD2. Germline lookup yields CDR1 SGHRS and CDR2 YFSETQ. This CDR3 has 17 amino acids. V trimming: 1 base; J trimming: 4 bases; junction bases outside the gene matches: 4.

The chain links TRBV10-3 to TRBJ1-3; D is ambiguous. The V end lost 4 bases, the J end lost 0 bases, and 10 bases lay between the germline ends. The CDR3 loop spans 15 amino acids. The germline gives CDR1 ENHRY, CDR2 SYGVKD. CDR3: CAISGTVSSGNTIYF. CDR3 nucleotide sequence: TGTGCCATCAGTGGCACAGTAAGCTCTGGAAACACCATATATTTT.

The chain recombines TRBV11-2 with TRBJ1-1, with D perhaps matching TRBD1 (5 bases). V gave up 4 bases and J gave up 2 bases, with 11 bases separating them. CDR1 is SGHAT, CDR2 FQNNGV, per germline. The CDR3 covers 14 residues. CDR3 nucleotide sequence: TGTGCCAGCAGCTGGGTGGGGGGTAACACTGAAGCTTTCTTT. Encoded protein: CASSWVGGNTEAFF.

The chain uses TRBV28 and TRBJ2-3; 7 bases map to TRBD1. This CDR3 has 12 amino acids. V trimming: 6 bases; J trimming: 6 bases; junction bases outside the gene matches: 3. The germline CDR1 and CDR2 sequences are MDHEN and SYDVKM. CDR3 coding DNA: TGTGCCAGCAGAGGACAGGCGGATACGCAGTATTTT. Translated, it gives CASRGQADTQYF.

In its sample, this clone was seen a few times. The chain employs TRBV25-1 and TRBJ2-7; 7 bases align to TRBD1. The CDR3 runs to 15 residues. The V gene's germline CDR1 is MGHDK and CDR2 SYGVNS. The ends lost 6 bases at V and 0 bases at J; junction bases unmatched: 8. In nucleotides, the CDR3 is TGTGCCAGCAGAGGGGGCCTAGCATTCTCCTACGAGCAGTACTTC. It is translated as CASRGGLAFSYEQYF.

The chain uses TRBV9 and TRBJ1-4; D not resolved. CDR1 is SGDLS and CDR2 is YYNGEE in the germline V gene. Between the trimmed V and J ends, which lost 0 bases and 0 bases, there was a span of 6 bases. This CDR3 is 15 amino acids long. This chain's CDR3 is CASSVGEPTNEKLFF. As DNA, the CDR3 is TGTGCCAGCAGCGTAGGGGAGCCAACTAATGAAAAACTGTTTTTT.

V usage is TRBV2 and J usage is TRBJ2-7, with D unresolved. The CDR3 totals 11 residues. V gave up 4 bases and J gave up 5 bases, with 6 bases separating them. CDR1 and CDR2 from the germline V gene are SNHLY and FYNNEI. The CDR3 here is CASSGNDEQYF. For the CDR3, the DNA is TGTGCCAGCAGTGGTAATGACGAGCAGTACTTC.

The chain couples TRBV5-1 to TRBJ2-5; TRBD2 aligns across 7 bases. Germline CDR1 is SGHRS and CDR2 is YFSETQ. The V and J ends lost 3 bases and 4 bases, in that order; junction bases with no gene match: 6. The CDR3 runs 14 residues. The CDR3 sequence: CASSYAGVRETQYF. Here the CDR3 DNA reads TGCGCCAGCAGCTATGCGGGGGTCCGAGAGACCCAGTACTTC.

This clone was observed a single time. V and J are TRBV9 and TRBJ2-1; D perhaps matches TRBD2 (5 bases). Trimming stripped 6 bases from V and 7 bases from J, with 20 bases between. Germline V gene lookup returns CDR1 SGDLS and CDR2 YYNGEE. The CDR3 spans 15 residues. The CDR3 here is CASTLGGQKGNEQFF. The CDR3 DNA reads as TGTGCCAGCACCCTAGGAGGCCAGAAGGGAAATGAGCAGTTCTTC.

V is TRBV3-1 (or the pseudogene TRBV3-2) and J is TRBJ1-5; D is unresolved. The CDR3 loop spans 15 amino acids. V was shortened by 1 base and J by 0 bases, with 7 bases between the two germline ends. Looked up from germline, CDR1 is LGHDT and CDR2 is YNNKEL (reference sequence). CDR3 DNA: TGTGCCAGCAGCCAAGCTATTGGTAGCAATCAGCCCCAGCATTTT. It is translated as CASSQAIGSNQPQHF.

The V gene is TRBV6-5, the J gene TRBJ1-2, with no clear D. Deletions cut 6 bases from V and 3 bases from J, with 8 bases between. The CDR3 is 12 amino acids. The germline V gene encodes CDR1 MNHEY and CDR2 SVGAGI. In nucleotides, the CDR3 is TGTGCCAGCAGCCCCCAGGACTATGGCTACACCTTC. This codes for CASSPQDYGYTF.

The chain joins TRBV18 to TRBJ2-7; D may be TRBD2 (6 bases). The CDR3 is made up of 13 amino acids. V was clipped by 5 bases and J by 4 bases, with 12 bases between them. Germline CDR1 and CDR2: KGHSH and LQKENI. CDR3: CASSGSEGYEQYF. CDR3 nucleotides: TGTGCCAGCTCAGGGTCGGAGGGATACGAGCAGTACTTC.

The chain couples TRBV18 to TRBJ1-4, with 10 bases matching TRBD1. Losses at the gene ends were 6 bases for V and 7 bases for J; bases not matched to a gene: 8. Germline V gene sequence: CDR1 KGHSH, CDR2 LQKENI. This CDR3 is built from 15 residues. The CDR3 DNA reads as TGTGCCAGCTCCCCCGGGACAGGGGTTGGTGAAAAACTGTTTTTT. Translation: CASSPGTGVGEKLFF.

The V call is TRBV3-1 (or the pseudogene TRBV3-2), the J call TRBJ1-3, with D possibly matching TRBD1 (6 bases). V was cut by 6 bases and J by 0 bases, with 12 bases left in between. The germline gives CDR1 LGHDT, CDR2 YNNKEL (reference sequence). The CDR3 spans 15 residues. The CDR3 protein is CASSIGQSSGNTIYF. CDR3 coding DNA: TGTGCCAGCAGTATAGGACAGAGCTCTGGAAACACCATATATTTT.

This rearrangement joins TRBV5-1 to TRBJ1-2; D is perhaps TRBD1 (6 bases). This CDR3 has 13 amino acids. Germline CDR1 SGHRS, CDR2 YFSETQ. Trimming cost V 1 base and J 4 bases, with 8 bases left between them. The CDR3 DNA is TGCGCCAGCAGCTTGACAGGGTGCTATGGCTACACCTTC. Its protein is CASSLTGCYGYTF.